The source of this TCR beta chain is a study of beta chain features in type 1 diabetes. This clone was observed a handful of times. Its antigen is unidentified. This CDR3 region has 14 residues. V lost 7 bases, J lost 6 bases, and 11 bases stayed unmatched. Germline V lookup: CDR1 LNHDA, CDR2 SQIVND (reference sequence). As every portion of the isolated RNA was reverse transcribed, the sequencing read expressed TCRB transcripts. Assay: immunoSEQ multiplex PCR; the TCRdb copy retains only in-frame clones and omits some. The sample shows hundreds of thousands of clones, around an eighth of them seen only once. Study-level results: A moderate, significant TCRB CDR3 shortening appeared in type 1 diabetes across four CD4+ subsets. Across patients, naive, central memory and Treg TCRB repertoires exhibited apparently greater similarity than was observed across healthy donors.

Via the markers CD45RO/CCR7/CD25/CD127/CD95/CD27, stem cell-like memory, regulatory, central memory and naive CD4+ cells were sorted. Sequenced sample: naive CD4+ T cells from blood. J is TRBJ2-7 and V is TRBV19; 8 bases are shared with TRBD1. The receptor was isolated from a man between 18 and 29 years old with type 1 diabetes. The DNA of the CDR3 is TGTGCCAGTAACGATCAACAGGGGGAAGGCGAGCAGTACTTC. Amino acids: CASNDQQGEGEQYF.